Shown below are 10 T cell receptor beta chains from a single sample sequenced in a study of PD-L1 blockade in urothelial cancer. Time point noted: peripheral blood 6 weeks after treatment start. The repertoire was sequenced with immunoSEQ multiplex PCR; TCRdb's copy has only in-frame clones and lacks some. Of 100,000 to 150,000 clones in the sample, 86% are singletons; the top ten hold around 2.4%. The sequencing here drew on PBMCs, taken around atezolizumab (anti-PD-L1) treatment. The receptors derive from a man in his fifties with urothelial cancer.

This clone occurred a few times. The chain has TRBV28 and TRBJ2-3; D is undetermined. V dropped 4 bases and J dropped 5 bases, with 13 bases sitting between them. Germline V gene data show CDR1 as MDHEN and CDR2 as SYDVKM. The CDR3 extends over 14 amino acids. DNA of the CDR3: TGTGCCAGCAGTTCCAACTCGGGTAGAGATACGCAGTATTTT. Protein product: CASSSNSGRDTQYF.

The chain recombines TRBV6-5 with TRBJ1-2; D perhaps matches TRBD1 (5 bases). Trimming pared 7 bases from V and 4 bases from J, leaving 7 bases between. Per the germline V gene, CDR1 is MNHEY and CDR2 is SVGAGI. The CDR3 sequence is 11 residues long. CDR3 loop: CASTQGYGYTF. CDR3 bases: TGTGCCAGCACCCAGGGCTATGGCTACACCTTC.

J is TRBJ1-1 and V is TRBV6-1, with 7 bases that match TRBD1. Trimming removed 7 bases from V and 5 bases from J; junction bases left unmatched: 7. CDR3 length: 13 amino acids. Germline CDR1 and CDR2: MNHNS and SASEGT. The CDR3 loop is CASNRQGYTEAFF. DNA for the CDR3: TGTGCCAGCAATCGACAGGGCTATACTGAAGCTTTCTTT.

The J gene is TRBJ2-5, the V gene TRBV5-1; 10 bases map to TRBD2. The V and J ends lost 4 bases and 4 bases, in that order; junction bases with no gene match: 10. There are 16 residues in the CDR3. Germline loops: CDR1 SGHRS, CDR2 YFSETQ. CDR3 sequence: CASSPPVGTSVETQYF. CDR3 DNA: TGCGCCAGCAGCCCTCCTGTCGGGACTAGCGTAGAGACCCAGTACTTC. The whole variable domain, filled in from reference TRBV5-1 and TRBJ2-5, reads KAGVTQTPRYLIKTRGQQVTLSCSPISGHRSVSWYQQTPGQGLQFLFEYFSETQRNKGNFPGRFSGRQFSNSRSEMNVSTLELGDSALYLCASSPPVGTSVETQYFGPGTRLLVL.

The chain is built from TRBV6-1 and TRBJ1-4; TRBD1 aligns across 7 bases. The V gene end was trimmed by 4 bases and the J gene end by 4 bases; junction bases not matched to a gene: 12. CDR3 length equals 17 residues. Germline CDR1 is MNHNS and CDR2 is SASEGT. The CDR3 is CASSGRYIQGSNEKLFF. Here the CDR3 DNA reads TGTGCCAGCAGTGGACGATATATACAGGGGAGTAATGAAAAACTGTTTTTT.

This clone was counted only a few times. The chain links TRBV11-2 to TRBJ2-1, with a weak D call TRBD1 (6 bases). The CDR3 spans 15 residues. With 3 bases removed from V and 3 bases from J, the gap between germline ends came to 12 bases. Germline lookup yields CDR1 SGHAT and CDR2 FQNNGV. CDR3 protein: CASSLSGALYNEQFF. The CDR3 DNA reads TGTGCCAGCAGCTTGTCAGGGGCCCTCTACAATGAGCAGTTCTTC.

The chain links TRBV28 to TRBJ2-2; D is uncertain. Deletions cut 5 bases from V and 9 bases from J, with 16 bases between. Germline V CDR1 and CDR2: MDHEN, SYDVKM. This CDR3 comprises 14 residues. The chain's CDR3 is CASSTTPLSRELFF. The CDR3 DNA reads as TGTGCCAGCAGTACGACTCCCCTCTCCCGGGAGCTGTTTTTT.

The chain employs TRBV7-9 and TRBJ2-5; D gene unclear. V was trimmed by 2 bases and J by 2 bases, leaving 3 bases between them. Per the germline V gene, CDR1 is SEHNR and CDR2 is FQNEAQ (reference sequence). This CDR3 spans 12 amino acids. Written as DNA, the CDR3 is TGTGCCAGCAGCTTACGTCAAGAGACCCAGTACTTC. Residues: CASSLRQETQYF. The variable domain in full, completed from reference TRBV7-9 and TRBJ2-5, reads DTGVSQNPRHKITKRGQNVTFRCDPISEHNRLYWYRQTLGQGPEFLTYFQNEAQLEKSRLLSDRFSAERPKGSFSTLEIQRTEQGDSAMYLCASSLRQETQYFGPGTRLLVL.

The chain recombines TRBV2 with TRBJ2-5, with a weak D call TRBD1 (5 bases). Trimming took off 4 bases at V and 5 bases at J, with 17 bases between the two ends. The germline V gene encodes CDR1 SNHLY and CDR2 FYNNEI. This CDR3 is built from 15 residues. The CDR3 here is CASSAPDSSRETQYF. CDR3 sequence (DNA): TGTGCCAGCAGTGCCCCCGACAGTTCTCGGGAGACCCAGTACTTC.

The chain couples TRBV27 to TRBJ1-6; no reliable D call. Trimming cost V 6 bases and J 7 bases, with 13 bases left between them. The germline gives CDR1 MNHEY, CDR2 SMNVEV (reference sequence). This CDR3 is built from 14 residues. CDR3 residues: CASSAFGVNSPLHF. CDR3 nucleotide sequence: TGTGCCAGCAGCGCGTTCGGGGTAAATTCACCCCTCCACTTT.